This entry lists 15 T cell receptor beta chains sequenced from one sample in a study of response to subunit inactivated influenza vaccine. TCRdb recomputed calls from the RT-PCR reads with MiXCR, one row per CDR3 protein. The sample has 500,000 to 600,000 distinct CDR3 sequences, approximately 16% seen once. The sample here was CD4+ T cells sorted from PBMCs, taken roughly 24 months after vaccination. Receptor source: a man aged 45-69 years who received an inactivated influenza vaccine.

V usage is TRBV9 and J usage is TRBJ2-5; D unresolved. Trimming pared 0 bases from V and 5 bases from J, leaving 11 bases between. Germline loops: CDR1 SGDLS, CDR2 YYNGEE. The CDR3 length is 14 residues. CDR3 amino acids: CASSVGASQETQYF. Written as DNA, the CDR3 is TGTGCCAGCAGCGTAGGAGCTAGTCAGGAGACCCAGTACTTC.

The chain couples TRBV6-2 or TRBV6-3 to TRBJ1-5; D remains ambiguous. The CDR3 extends over 14 amino acids. Trimming shortened V by 5 bases and J by 5 bases, and 13 bases separated the two germline ends. CDR1 and CDR2 from the germline V gene are MNHEY and SVGEGT. The CDR3 coding sequence is TGTGCCAGCAGTGTCGGGAAGCCGTATCAGCCCCAGCATTTT. It specifies CASSVGKPYQPQHF.

This clonotype was seen ten or more times. J is TRBJ1-2 and V is TRBV5-5; the D is unclear. This CDR3 has 15 amino acids. Germline V gene sequence: CDR1 SGHKS, CDR2 YYEKEE (reference sequence). V was clipped by 1 base and J by 3 bases, with 13 bases between them. This chain's CDR3 is CASSLSLGIHYGYTF. The DNA of the CDR3 is TGTGCCAGCAGCTTGTCCCTGGGTATTCACTATGGCTACACCTTC.

This clonotype was counted at least ten times. The chain combines TRBV10-3 with TRBJ2-1, with 7 bases aligning to TRBD2. CDR1 and CDR2 from the germline V gene are ENHRY and SYGVKD. The CDR3 is made up of 16 amino acids. J gave up 3 bases and V 0 bases, and 5 bases lay outside the gene matches. The chain's CDR3 is CAISESGSGVYNEQFF. The CDR3 DNA is TGTGCCATCAGTGAGTCTGGGAGCGGGGTCTACAATGAGCAGTTCTTC.

V is TRBV5-4 and J is TRBJ2-7, with D perhaps assigned TRBD1 or TRBD2 (5 bases each). Trimming took off 4 bases at V and 5 bases at J, with 19 bases between the two ends. The CDR3 extends over 15 amino acids. Per the germline V gene, CDR1 is SGHNT and CDR2 is YYREEE (reference sequence). In DNA form, the CDR3 reads TGTGCCAGCAGCCCCGAGGGGCTAGGATTCAACGAGCAGTACTTC. This codes for CASSPEGLGFNEQYF.

The rearrangement links TRBV5-6 to TRBJ1-5; D remains unclear. Trimming shortened V by 2 bases and J by 9 bases, and 12 bases separated the two germline ends. Germline V gives CDR1 SGHDT, CDR2 YYEEEE. This CDR3 spans 13 amino acids. The CDR3 region is CASSFTRLGPQHF. CDR3 DNA sequence: TGTGCCAGCAGCTTTACCCGCCTGGGGCCCCAGCATTTT.

CDR3 protein: CASSFMANTEAFF. The DNA of the CDR3 is TGTGCCAGCAGTTTCATGGCGAACACTGAAGCTTTCTTT. The rearrangement joins TRBV12-3 or TRBV12-4 to TRBJ1-1; D gene unclear. Trimming shortened V by 3 bases and J by 1 base, and 6 bases separated the two germline ends. The CDR3 runs 13 residues.

This clonotype was seen repeatedly, ten times or more. This chain uses TRBV11-2 with TRBJ2-7; 7 bases agree with TRBD2. This CDR3 is built from 16 residues. Germline CDR1 is SGHAT and CDR2 is FQNNGV. J gave up 3 bases and V 2 bases, and 10 bases lay outside the gene matches. CDR3 sequence reads: CASSLRKGLKFYEQYF. CDR3 nucleotides: TGTGCCAGCAGCTTACGGAAGGGACTAAAATTCTACGAGCAGTACTTC.

The rearrangement joins TRBV7-2 to TRBJ2-5; 12 nucleotides line up with TRBD2. The CDR3 loop spans 16 amino acids. V was clipped by 2 bases and J by 3 bases; unmatched bases: 4. Germline V gene lookup returns CDR1 SGHTA and CDR2 FQGNSA. DNA of the CDR3: TGTGCCAGCAGCTTACGGACTAGCGGGGTAAAAGAGACCCAGTACTTC. It specifies CASSLRTSGVKETQYF.

The gene calls are TRBV25-1 and TRBJ2-1, with 7 bases aligning to TRBD2. The length of the CDR3 is 16 residues. Trimming at V came to 5 bases and at J to 11 bases, leaving 18 bases not matched to a gene. In germline, CDR1 is MGHDK, CDR2 SYGVNS. CDR3 sequence (DNA): TGTGCCAGCAGTCCAGGTGGGCGGGGGAGGAGTATTAAGCAGTTCTTC. Amino acid sequence: CASSPGGRGRSIKQFF.

The V and J genes are TRBV12-3 or TRBV12-4 and TRBJ2-5; 7 bases align to TRBD1. This CDR3 has 13 residues. V was pared by 8 bases and J by 2 bases, with 5 bases of the junction left unmatched. The CDR3 DNA reads as TGTGCCAGCGAGCCGACAGGGCAAGAGACCCAGTACTTC. Translating gives CASEPTGQETQYF.

The J gene is TRBJ2-3, the V gene TRBV28; tentative D call: TRBD2 (5 bases). The CDR3 length is 15 residues. V lost 2 bases, J lost 8 bases, and 17 bases lay in between. Germline CDR1 and CDR2: MDHEN and SYDVKM. The CDR3 loop reads CASSLGSAPRATQYF. Here the CDR3 DNA reads TGTGCCAGCAGTTTAGGGTCCGCACCGCGGGCTACGCAGTATTTT.

This clonotype was picked up a small number of times. The V and J genes are TRBV5-1 and TRBJ1-2, with 7 bases lining up with TRBD1. CDR3 length equals 14 residues. The germline gives CDR1 SGHRS, CDR2 YFSETQ. V lost 0 bases and J lost 4; bases outside the gene matches: 3. The CDR3 reads CASSLEGQLYGYTF. The CDR3 nucleotides are TGCGCCAGCAGCTTGGAGGGACAGCTCTATGGCTACACCTTC.

The chain combines TRBV11-2 with TRBJ2-7; 11 positions match TRBD2. The CDR3 extends over 16 amino acids. The junction had 9 bases not matched to a gene; V was cut back by 3 bases and J by 5 bases. The germline V gene encodes CDR1 SGHAT and CDR2 FQNNGV. The CDR3: CASSLDLAGGKNEQYF. In nucleotides, the CDR3 is TGTGCCAGCAGCTTGGATCTAGCGGGGGGAAAGAACGAGCAGTACTTC.

This chain joins TRBV11-2 and TRBJ1-2, with a possible D match to TRBD1 (5 bases). The V gene lost 3 bases and the J gene lost 4 bases, with 15 bases spanning the gap. This CDR3 region has 15 residues. Germline assignment: CDR1 SGHAT and CDR2 FQNNGV. The CDR3 reads CASSLGSGDFYGYTF. CDR3 bases: TGTGCCAGCAGCTTGGGGTCGGGGGATTTCTATGGCTACACCTTC.